One sample yielded the 32 T cell receptor beta chains listed below, sequenced in a study of blood T cell repertoires in COVID-19. The data were produced by immunoSEQ multiplex PCR, yet TCRdb's version contains in-frame clones alone and is incomplete. Among under 150,000 clones listed, 88% were seen once. The specimen sequenced was peripheral blood. The receptors shown here come from a human donor in a cohort sampled during active COVID-19.

This clone showed up just a few times. The DNA of the CDR3 is TGCGCCAGCAGCTGGAGGGCAGGGAAGGGTGGCACTGAAGCTTTCTTT. Translated, it gives CASSWRAGKGGTEAFF. The rearrangement uses TRBV5-1 and TRBJ1-1; possibly TRBD1 for D (5 bases). Germline V gives CDR1 SGHRS, CDR2 YFSETQ. Deletions cut 3 bases from V and 4 bases from J, with 19 bases between. This CDR3 is 16 amino acids long.

The V call is TRBV10-1, the J call TRBJ1-6, with no clear D. The V and J ends lost 5 bases and 7 bases respectively, with 6 bases between them. The CDR3 loop spans 12 amino acids. CDR1 is WNHNN and CDR2 is SYGVQD in the germline V gene (reference sequence). Written as DNA, the CDR3 is TGCGCCAGCAGTCCGGGGAATTCACCCCTCCACTTT. Its translation is CASSPGNSPLHF.

In this sample, this clone turned up a few times. This chain joins TRBV2 and TRBJ1-5; 7 bases fit TRBD1. This CDR3 has 14 amino acids. V was clipped by 6 bases and J by 3 bases; unmatched bases: 5. Germline V gene sequence: CDR1 SNHLY, CDR2 FYNNEI. The CDR3 coding sequence is TGTGCCAGCAGGCCAACAGGGGACAATCAGCCCCAGCATTTT. Translation gives CASRPTGDNQPQHF.

The V gene is TRBV6-1, the J gene TRBJ1-6; 8 bases match TRBD1. Germline CDR1 MNHNS, CDR2 SASEGT. J gave up 6 bases and V 4 bases, and 8 bases lay outside the gene matches. The CDR3 length is 16 residues. CDR3 nucleotide sequence: TGTGCCAGCAGTGGAGACAGGGGCGGTCGTAATTCACCCCTCCACTTT. As protein: CASSGDRGGRNSPLHF.

V is TRBV28 and J is TRBJ1-1; 7 nucleotides align to TRBD1. V shed 5 bases, J shed 5 bases, and the junction held 5 bases outside the gene matches. Germline V CDR1 and CDR2: MDHEN, SYDVKM. The CDR3 spans 13 residues. The CDR3 DNA follows: TGTGCCAGCAGTGCGACAGGGTCGACTGAAGCTTTCTTT. Translated, it gives CASSATGSTEAFF.

This clone was seen once. The V gene is TRBV11-1, the J gene TRBJ2-3; TRBD2 matches at 10 bases. The CDR3 consists of 15 residues. The germline gives CDR1 SGHAT, CDR2 FQDESV (reference sequence). The trim removed 3 bases at V and 5 bases at J, leaving 5 bases unmatched. CDR3 nucleotides: TGTGCCAGCAGCTTTAGCGGGAGGAAGGGAGATACGCAGTATTTT. Translation gives CASSFSGRKGDTQYF.

The V call is TRBV3-1 (or the pseudogene TRBV3-2), the J call TRBJ2-7, with 7 bases aligning to TRBD1. CDR1 LGHDT and CDR2 YNNKEL come from the germline V gene (reference sequence). There are 13 residues in the CDR3. V was pared by 1 base and J by 6 bases, with 3 bases of the junction left unmatched. CDR3: CASSQGAGGEQYF. As DNA, the CDR3 is TGTGCCAGCAGCCAAGGGGCAGGGGGCGAGCAGTACTTC.

V and J are TRBV18 and TRBJ2-1; the D gene is possibly TRBD2 (5 bases). The CDR3 extends over 13 amino acids. The V and J ends lost 3 bases and 7 bases respectively, with 10 bases between them. Germline CDR1 and CDR2: KGHSH and LQKENI. CDR3 amino acids: CASSPFEGNEQFF. The CDR3 DNA is TGTGCCAGCTCACCCTTCGAGGGAAATGAGCAGTTCTTC.

The chain joins TRBV21-1 to TRBJ1-5. TRBV21-1 is described as a pseudogene. CDR3 length: 19 residues. This chain's CDR3 is CASSVPGLFSPLAHQPQHF. The DNA of the CDR3 is TGTGCCAGCAGCGTTCCAGGACTTTTTTCCCCCTTAGCACATCAGCCCCAGCATTTT.

The genes are TRBV6-6 and TRBJ2-7; 7 nucleotides match TRBD1. The CDR3 extends over 14 amino acids. Trimming removed 5 bases from V and 5 bases from J; junction bases left unmatched: 9. Germline loops: CDR1 MNHNY, CDR2 SVGAGI (reference sequence). CDR3 in amino acids: CASSPRSGGNEQYF. CDR3 sequence (DNA): TGTGCCAGCAGTCCACGCTCAGGGGGAAACGAGCAGTACTTC.

The genes are TRBV7-9 and TRBJ1-5; 7 bases match TRBD1. Trimming took 5 bases from V and 6 from J; bases not matched to a gene: 4. Germline V gives CDR1 SEHNR, CDR2 FQNEAQ (reference sequence). The CDR3 runs to 13 residues. The CDR3, as DNA: TGTGCCAGCAGCCCGACAGGGTCTCAGCCCCAGCATTTT. It specifies CASSPTGSQPQHF.

This sequence joins TRBV3-1 (or the pseudogene TRBV3-2) and TRBJ2-7, with 8 bases aligning to TRBD1. The CDR3 extends over 12 amino acids. Germline loops: CDR1 LGHDT, CDR2 YNNKEL (reference sequence). The V gene end was trimmed by 1 base and the J gene end by 9 bases; junction bases not matched to a gene: 2. As DNA, the CDR3 is TGTGCCAGCAGCCAAGCAGGGACAGGGCAGTACTTC. Its translation: CASSQAGTGQYF.

The chain couples TRBV12-3 or TRBV12-4 to TRBJ1-5; TRBD1 agrees at 8 bases. This CDR3 is built from 13 residues. V dropped 5 bases and J dropped 6; count of bases not matched to a gene: 3. As DNA, the CDR3 is TGTGCCAGCAGTGGACAGGGAGGTCAGCCCCAGCATTTT. Protein product: CASSGQGGQPQHF.

CDR3 in amino acids: CASSLGRGYNEQFF. The CDR3 nucleotides read TGCGCCAGCAGCTTGGGGAGGGGATACAATGAGCAGTTCTTC. This rearrangement joins TRBV5-1 to TRBJ2-1, with D possibly matching TRBD2 (6 bases). Germline V gives CDR1 SGHRS, CDR2 YFSETQ. CDR3 size: 14 residues. The V gene lost 0 bases and the J gene lost 4 bases, with 8 bases spanning the gap.

V is TRBV12-3 or TRBV12-4 and J is TRBJ2-7, with D hard to call. V lost 6 bases and J lost 0, with 6 bases in between. The CDR3 extends over 12 amino acids. CDR3 residues: CASSYSSYEQYF. The CDR3 DNA reads as TGTGCCAGCAGCTACAGCTCCTACGAGCAGTACTTC.

This clone was observed a few times. This sequence joins TRBV19 and TRBJ1-2; D not certain. Germline-derived CDR1 and CDR2 are LNHDA and SQIVND (reference sequence). The CDR3 has 12 residues. Deletions cut 4 bases from V and 2 bases from J, with 5 bases between. CDR3 region: CASSRQNYGYTF. The DNA for the CDR3 is TGTGCCAGTAGTAGGCAGAACTATGGCTACACCTTC.

The rearrangement links TRBV19 to TRBJ2-3, with TRBD2 matching 7 bases. V shed 3 bases and J 3 bases; nucleotides not matched to a gene: 9. This CDR3 is built from 16 residues. Germline lookup yields CDR1 LNHDA and CDR2 SQIVND (reference sequence). The CDR3 loop reads CASSIGTAGVTDTQYF. The CDR3 DNA reads as TGTGCCAGTAGTATCGGTACCGCGGGGGTAACAGATACGCAGTATTTT.

This chain connects TRBV3-1 (or the pseudogene TRBV3-2) to TRBJ2-7; 8 nucleotides line up with TRBD1. The V segment lost 1 base and the J segment 6 bases; nucleotides outside the gene matches: 20. The CDR3 is 19 amino acids. Germline V gives CDR1 LGHDT, CDR2 YNNKEL (reference sequence). The CDR3 bases are TGTGCCAGCAGCCAAGTATCTTCCAGGGGGCGATTCCAATCCGGCGAGCAGTACTTC. Its translation is CASSQVSSRGRFQSGEQYF.

J is TRBJ2-7 and V is TRBV28, with a tentative D call TRBD1 (5 bases). Germline CDR1 is MDHEN and CDR2 is SYDVKM. The CDR3 is made up of 15 amino acids. V gave up 3 bases and J gave up 0 bases, with 12 bases separating them. As DNA, the CDR3 is TGTGCCAGCAGTTTGTTATCCAGGGTCTCCTACGAGCAGTACTTC. This codes for CASSLLSRVSYEQYF.

The chain uses TRBV7-9 and TRBJ1-1, with no clear D. V shed 5 bases and J shed 4 bases, with 11 bases lying between them. Germline V gene data show CDR1 as SEHNR and CDR2 as FQNEAQ (reference sequence). This CDR3 region has 13 residues. CDR3 in DNA: TGTGCCAGCAGCCACGGGAGTGGCACTGAAGCTTTCTTT. Amino acid sequence: CASSHGSGTEAFF.

The V gene is TRBV6-8, the J gene TRBJ2-7; D is undetermined. The ends were cut back, 2 bases at V and 3 bases at J, with 8 bases in the middle. This CDR3 is built from 13 residues. Germline V gene data show CDR1 as MNHGY and CDR2 as SAAAGT. The CDR3: CASSYRLVYEQYF. CDR3 sequence (DNA): TGTGCCAGCAGTTACCGGCTAGTCTACGAGCAGTACTTC.

The chain recombines TRBV12-2 with TRBJ1-5; TRBD1 is the table's D call and was not checked against the DNA. TRBV12-2 is given as a pseudogene. The CDR3 is 16 amino acids. CDR3 sequence: CASRSTQGNSNQPQHF. The CDR3 bases are TGTGCAAGTCGCTCGACTCAGGGCAATAGCAATCAGCCCCAGCATTTT.

The chain has TRBV6-4 and TRBJ2-3; 12 nucleotides match TRBD2. CDR1 MRHNA and CDR2 SNTAGT come from the germline V gene. Germline trimming cut 2 bases from V and 3 bases from J; bases unmatched to any gene: 3. The CDR3 is 16 residues long. CDR3 DNA: TGTGCCAGCAGTGACCAGCTAGCGGGAGGGACAGATACGCAGTATTTT. This encodes CASSDQLAGGTDTQYF.

This chain links TRBV5-1 with TRBJ1-6; D not resolved. Deletions cut 4 bases from V and 4 bases from J, with 6 bases between. CDR1 is SGHRS, CDR2 YFSETQ, per germline. CDR3 length: 13 amino acids. The DNA for the CDR3 is TGCGCCAGCAGCCTCAGGTATAATTCACCCCTCCACTTT. It is translated as CASSLRYNSPLHF.

The chain couples TRBV10-2 to TRBJ2-3; unclear D gene. Per the germline V gene, CDR1 is WSHSY and CDR2 is SAAADI. The length of the CDR3 is 14 residues. V lost 3 bases, J lost 2 bases, and 9 bases lay in between. CDR3 sequence: CASSDRSATDTQYF. As DNA, the CDR3 is TGCGCCAGCAGTGATCGGAGTGCCACAGATACGCAGTATTTT.

This sequence joins TRBV9 and TRBJ2-7, with D unclear. CDR1 and CDR2 (germline): SGDLS, YYNGEE. This CDR3 comprises 13 residues. Trimming removed 0 bases from V and 3 bases from J, with 7 bases in between. Written as DNA, the CDR3 is TGTGCCAGCAGCGTAGCCCCCCTCTACGAGCAGTACTTC. Protein sequence: CASSVAPLYEQYF.

The chain combines TRBV27 with TRBJ2-7, with 7 nucleotides matching TRBD2. V shed 6 bases and J 1 base; nucleotides not matched to a gene: 6. The CDR3 has 14 amino acids. Germline V gene sequence: CDR1 MNHEY, CDR2 SMNVEV (reference sequence). The CDR3 here is CASRWRESSYEQYF. DNA for the CDR3: TGTGCCAGCAGATGGCGGGAGTCATCCTACGAGCAGTACTTC.

The chain employs TRBV5-1 and TRBJ2-5; 8 nucleotides line up with TRBD1. The germline CDR1 and CDR2 sequences are SGHRS and YFSETQ. J lost 4 bases, V lost 4 bases, and 3 bases had no gene match. The CDR3 has 13 amino acids. CDR3 coding DNA: TGCGCCAGCAGCGGCGGGACAGGAGAGACCCAGTACTTC. Protein: CASSGGTGETQYF.

This clone was observed a few times. The chain is built from TRBV6-4 and TRBJ2-1; TRBD2 agrees at 8 bases. This CDR3 is 14 amino acids long. Germline V gene lookup returns CDR1 MRHNA and CDR2 SNTAGT. V shed 5 bases, J shed 0 bases, and the junction held 0 bases outside the gene matches. CDR3 region: CASSSGSSYNEQFF. In DNA form, the CDR3 reads TGTGCCAGCAGTAGCGGGAGCTCCTACAATGAGCAGTTCTTC.

This clone was found once. The chain is built from TRBV4-1 and TRBJ2-1, with TRBD2 matching 11 bases. Germline V gene data show CDR1 as MGHRA and CDR2 as YSYEKL. The CDR3 contains 15 residues. Trimming cost V 4 bases and J 3 bases; bases outside gene matches: 2. The CDR3 here is CASSRSGGGYNEQFF. The DNA for the CDR3 is TGCGCCAGCAGCCGTAGCGGGGGGGGCTACAATGAGCAGTTCTTC.

CDR3 sequence (DNA): TGTGCCAGCAGCCAAAGGGGCGGACCCAGGGGTAACTATGGCTACACCTTC. This codes for CASSQRGGPRGNYGYTF. This chain uses TRBV4-2 with TRBJ1-2, with D possibly matching TRBD1 (6 bases). Germline CDR1 and CDR2: LGHNA and YNFKEQ. The V end was cut by 2 bases, the J end by 1 base, with 17 bases between. The CDR3 is 17 amino acids.

V and J are TRBV2 and TRBJ2-7; 11 positions match TRBD2. Per germline, CDR1 SNHLY and CDR2 FYNNEI. V dropped 4 bases and J dropped 6; count of bases not matched to a gene: 5. CDR3 length: 14 residues. The CDR3 region has the DNA TGTGCCAGCAGTGGTAGCGGGAGGGCCTTCGAGCAGTACTTC. Its protein is CASSGSGRAFEQYF.